The 5 T cell receptor beta chains given below trace back to one sample, sequenced in a study of T cell responses to AZD1222 COVID-19 vaccine. Only in-frame clones appear in the TCRdb table, and some are missing; sequencing was by immunoSEQ multiplex PCR. Here the sample spans 150,000 or so clones, approximately 85% being singletons. Sequences were derived from peripheral blood, sampled on day 0 of AZD1222 vaccination. The receptors stem from an adult in good health.

The CDR3 nucleotides read TGTGCCAGCAGTCCCGGCTCCAGGACAGATGGCTACACCTTC. It is translated as CASSPGSRTDGYTF. V is TRBV28 and J is TRBJ1-2; possible D gene TRBD1, 6 bases. The CDR3 has 14 amino acids. Trimming pared 5 bases from V and 6 bases from J, leaving 16 bases between. The germline V gene has CDR1 MDHEN and CDR2 SYDVKM.

This clone was counted a few times. The chain couples TRBV6-5 to TRBJ2-7, with unresolved D. Trimming shortened V by 0 bases and J by 2 bases, and 8 bases separated the two germline ends. CDR3 length equals 14 residues. Per germline, CDR1 MNHEY and CDR2 SVGAGI. CDR3 region: CASSYSGFTYEQYF. Written as DNA, the CDR3 is TGTGCCAGCAGTTACTCGGGCTTCACCTACGAGCAGTACTTC.

This clone has only one observation. The V gene is TRBV5-1, the J gene TRBJ2-3, with D possibly matching TRBD1 (5 bases). Germline CDR1 and CDR2: SGHRS and YFSETQ. The CDR3 sequence is 16 residues long. Between the trimmed V and J ends, which lost 0 bases and 0 bases, there was a span of 11 bases. The CDR3 bases are TGCGCCAGCAGCTTGGCCACAGGTGGGAGCACAGATACGCAGTATTTT. It translates to CASSLATGGSTDTQYF.

The CDR3 nucleotides are TGTGCCAGCAGCGTGACAATCCCTGGAAACACCATATATTTT. As protein: CASSVTIPGNTIYF. J is TRBJ1-3 and V is TRBV3-1 (or the pseudogene TRBV3-2), with D unclear. Trimming cost V 5 bases and J 2 bases, with 10 bases left between them. Germline V CDR1 and CDR2: LGHDT, YNNKEL (reference sequence). The CDR3 extends over 14 amino acids.

The V and J genes are TRBV7-8 and TRBJ1-5; D is undetermined. CDR1 SGHVS and CDR2 FQNEAQ come from the germline V gene. Deletions cut 1 base from V and 7 bases from J, with 8 bases between. The CDR3 has 13 amino acids. The chain's CDR3 is CASSLGPGQPQHF. In nucleotides, the CDR3 is TGTGCCAGCAGCTTAGGGCCGGGACAGCCCCAGCATTTT.